This is a list of T cell receptor beta chains from one sample in a study of cytomegalovirus exposure and HLA in healthy donors. Using immunoSEQ multiplex PCR, the repertoire was profiled, and TCRdb retains in-frame clones only, with some absent. The sample lists around 61,000 clones; 85% to 95% were seen once. Sequencing was done on a sample of PBMCs. The origin of the receptors is a man younger than 30 in good health and CMV-seropositive. CDR3s include the opening cysteine and the closing phenylalanine or tryptophan. The order of the fields is D gene, V gene, clone size, J gene, CDR3 protein, CDR3 DNA. A D gene is named only where the DNA matches it firmly. Expanded clones are given a class, and other clones once, few, many or no size at all.

d_call: NA; v_call: TRBV29-1; clone_size: NA; j_call: TRBJ1-2; cdr3_aa: CSVDGGGTF; cdr3_nt: TGCAGCGTTGATGGGGGGGGCACCTTC
d_call: NA; v_call: TRBV10-3; clone_size: NA; j_call: TRBJ2-7; cdr3_aa: CAISFDPGYEQYF; cdr3_nt: TGTGCCATCAGCTTTGATCCGGGCTACGAGCAGTACTTC
d_call: TRBD2; v_call: TRBV7-3; clone_size: NA; j_call: TRBJ2-1; cdr3_aa: CASSLTRKSGRKADNEQFF; cdr3_nt: TGTGCCAGCAGCTTAACTCGGAAAAGCGGGAGAAAAGCGGACAATGAGCAGTTCTTC
d_call: NA; v_call: TRBV29-1; clone_size: once; j_call: TRBJ1-3; cdr3_aa: CSVLSVDRHSGNTIYF; cdr3_nt: TGCAGCGTTCTTTCGGTAGACAGGCATTCTGGAAACACCATATATTTT
d_call: NA; v_call: TRBV28; clone_size: NA; j_call: TRBJ2-7; cdr3_aa: CASSLFGGEQYF; cdr3_nt: TGTGCCAGCAGTTTATTTGGAGGCGAGCAGTACTTC
d_call: TRBD2; v_call: TRBV7-2; clone_size: NA; j_call: TRBJ2-3; cdr3_aa: CASSLRHPLAGTDTQYF; cdr3_nt: TGTGCCAGCAGCTTAAGGCACCCACTAGCGGGCACAGATACGCAGTATTTT
d_call: TRBD2; v_call: TRBV25-1; clone_size: NA; j_call: TRBJ2-2; cdr3_aa: CASSEQRLAGDTGELFF; cdr3_nt: TGTGCCAGCAGTGAACAACGACTAGCGGGGGACACCGGGGAGCTGTTTTTT
d_call: NA; v_call: TRBV19; clone_size: NA; j_call: TRBJ2-7; cdr3_aa: CASSGRSYEQYF; cdr3_nt: TGTGCCAGTAGCGGGAGAAGCTACGAGCAGTACTTC
d_call: TRBD2; v_call: TRBV29-1; clone_size: NA; j_call: TRBJ2-1; cdr3_aa: CSAGGFSYNEQFF; cdr3_nt: TGCAGCGCCGGGGGGTTCTCCTACAATGAGCAGTTCTTC
d_call: NA; v_call: TRBV29-1; clone_size: NA; j_call: TRBJ2-7; cdr3_aa: CSVRGWESGSYEQYF; cdr3_nt: TGCAGCGTTCGGGGATGGGAATCGGGCTCCTACGAGCAGTACTTC
d_call: TRBD1; v_call: TRBV5-5; clone_size: NA; j_call: TRBJ1-3; cdr3_aa: CASSLQTGTGNTIYF; cdr3_nt: TGTGCCAGCAGCTTACAGACAGGGACTGGAAACACCATATATTTT
d_call: NA; v_call: TRBV21-1; clone_size: NA; j_call: TRBJ2-1; cdr3_aa: CASSTYNEQFF; cdr3_nt: TGTGCCAGCAGCACTTACAATGAGCAGTTCTTC
d_call: NA; v_call: TRBV6-5; clone_size: NA; j_call: TRBJ1-5; cdr3_aa: CASSYVRVDQPQHF; cdr3_nt: TGTGCCAGCAGTTACGTCAGGGTCGATCAGCCCCAGCATTTT
d_call: NA; v_call: TRBV11-3; clone_size: few; j_call: TRBJ2-4; cdr3_aa: CASSIRGLLVAKNIQYF; cdr3_nt: TGTGCCAGCAGTATCAGGGGCCTACTCGTAGCCAAAAACATTCAGTACTTC
d_call: NA; v_call: TRBV4-1; clone_size: NA; j_call: TRBJ2-1; cdr3_aa: CASSQEASAQQFF; cdr3_nt: TGCGCCAGCAGCCAAGAGGCAAGCGCCCAGCAGTTCTTC
d_call: NA; v_call: TRBV5-4; clone_size: NA; j_call: TRBJ1-2; cdr3_aa: CASSLMGAYGYTF; cdr3_nt: TGTGCCAGCAGCTTGATGGGGGCCTATGGCTACACCTTC
d_call: TRBD2; v_call: TRBV2; clone_size: NA; j_call: TRBJ2-2; cdr3_aa: CASSEGGLSGELFF; cdr3_nt: TGTGCCAGCAGTGAGGGAGGGCTTAGCGGGGAGCTGTTTTTT
d_call: TRBD1; v_call: TRBV6-1; clone_size: NA; j_call: TRBJ2-5; cdr3_aa: CASSERGTGAETQYF; cdr3_nt: TGTGCCAGCAGTGAAAGGGGGACAGGGGCCGAGACCCAGTACTTC
d_call: NA; v_call: TRBV9; clone_size: NA; j_call: TRBJ2-2; cdr3_aa: CASSVKIRNTGELFF; cdr3_nt: TGTGCCAGCAGCGTTAAAATCAGGAACACCGGGGAGCTGTTTTTT
d_call: NA; v_call: TRBV28; clone_size: NA; j_call: TRBJ2-6; cdr3_aa: CASSLAGANVLTF; cdr3_nt: TGTGCCAGCAGTCTGGCCGGGGCCAACGTCCTGACTTTC
d_call: NA; v_call: TRBV5-1; clone_size: NA; j_call: TRBJ2-5; cdr3_aa: CASSLRPRVGGEETQYF; cdr3_nt: TGCGCCAGCAGCCTTAGGCCCAGGGTCGGCGGGGAAGAGACCCAGTACTTC
d_call: NA; v_call: TRBV28; clone_size: NA; j_call: TRBJ2-3; cdr3_aa: CASSYFPGTLSTDTQYF; cdr3_nt: TGTGCCAGCAGTTATTTTCCCGGGACTCTTAGCACAGATACGCAGTATTTT
d_call: TRBD1; v_call: TRBV25-1; clone_size: NA; j_call: TRBJ1-2; cdr3_aa: CASSELGGANYGYTF; cdr3_nt: TGTGCCAGCAGTGAGCTAGGGGGCGCTAACTATGGCTACACCTTC
d_call: TRBD2; v_call: TRBV4-1; clone_size: NA; j_call: TRBJ2-7; cdr3_aa: CASSQGVASGSYEQYF; cdr3_nt: TGCGCCAGCAGCCAAGGCGTCGCTAGCGGCTCCTACGAGCAGTACTTC
d_call: NA; v_call: TRBV2; clone_size: NA; j_call: TRBJ2-5; cdr3_aa: CASSARGETQYF; cdr3_nt: TGTGCCAGCAGCGCTAGGGGAGAGACCCAGTACTTC
d_call: NA; v_call: TRBV27; clone_size: few; j_call: TRBJ1-2; cdr3_aa: CASSLGQNYGYTF; cdr3_nt: TGTGCCAGCAGTTTAGGGCAGAACTATGGCTACACCTTC
d_call: NA; v_call: TRBV6-5; clone_size: NA; j_call: TRBJ1-2; cdr3_aa: CASSPEQKHGYTF; cdr3_nt: TGTGCCAGCAGCCCAGAACAGAAGCATGGCTACACCTTC
d_call: NA; v_call: TRBV11-2; clone_size: NA; j_call: TRBJ2-7; cdr3_aa: CASSLSSARYEQYF; cdr3_nt: TGTGCCAGCAGCCTGTCTAGCGCTCGTTACGAGCAGTACTTC
d_call: TRBD2; v_call: TRBV4-2; clone_size: NA; j_call: TRBJ2-2; cdr3_aa: CASSQGLAGGPTGELFF; cdr3_nt: TGTGCCAGCAGCCAAGGTCTAGCGGGAGGGCCTACCGGGGAGCTGTTTTTT
d_call: TRBD1; v_call: TRBV27; clone_size: NA; j_call: TRBJ2-3; cdr3_aa: CASSVDRAHSTDTQYF; cdr3_nt: TGTGCCAGCAGTGTGGACAGGGCTCACTCCACAGATACGCAGTATTTT
d_call: NA; v_call: TRBV4-1; clone_size: NA; j_call: TRBJ2-6; cdr3_aa: CASSRAGANVLTF; cdr3_nt: TGCGCCAGCAGCCGGGCCGGGGCCAACGTCCTGACTTTC
d_call: NA; v_call: TRBV10-3; clone_size: NA; j_call: TRBJ1-5; cdr3_aa: CAISESRGTPSNQPQHF; cdr3_nt: TGTGCCATCAGTGAGTCACGGGGAACACCTAGCAATCAGCCCCAGCATTTT
d_call: NA; v_call: TRBV10-3; clone_size: NA; j_call: TRBJ2-2; cdr3_aa: CAISHPGTGELFF; cdr3_nt: TGTGCCATCAGTCACCCCGGCACCGGGGAGCTGTTTTTT
d_call: TRBD1; v_call: TRBV19; clone_size: once; j_call: TRBJ2-2; cdr3_aa: CASSLASGQGNTGELFF; cdr3_nt: TGTGCCAGTAGTCTCGCCTCGGGACAGGGAAACACCGGGGAGCTGTTTTTT
d_call: NA; v_call: TRBV28; clone_size: NA; j_call: TRBJ2-1; cdr3_aa: CASSTIMAEQFF; cdr3_nt: TGTGCCAGCAGTACAATAATGGCTGAGCAGTTCTTC
d_call: NA; v_call: TRBV6-6; clone_size: NA; j_call: TRBJ1-5; cdr3_aa: CASSPGMVQPQHF; cdr3_nt: TGTGCCAGCAGCCCGGGGATGGTGCAGCCCCAGCATTTT
d_call: TRBD1; v_call: TRBV4-1; clone_size: few; j_call: TRBJ2-7; cdr3_aa: CASSASGTGAYEQYF; cdr3_nt: TGCGCCAGCAGCGCATCCGGGACAGGGGCATACGAGCAGTACTTC
d_call: NA; v_call: TRBV2; clone_size: NA; j_call: TRBJ2-1; cdr3_aa: CASSDSAALGIEQFF; cdr3_nt: TGTGCCAGCAGTGACTCAGCGGCTCTCGGTATTGAGCAGTTCTTC
d_call: TRBD2; v_call: TRBV19; clone_size: NA; j_call: TRBJ2-1; cdr3_aa: CASSISILAGGYRNEQFF; cdr3_nt: TGTGCCAGTAGTATCTCCATACTAGCGGGAGGGTACCGCAATGAGCAGTTCTTC
d_call: NA; v_call: TRBV27; clone_size: NA; j_call: TRBJ1-5; cdr3_aa: CASSTTGFQPQHF; cdr3_nt: TGTGCCAGCAGCACCACAGGGTTCCAGCCCCAGCATTTT
d_call: TRBD1; v_call: TRBV28; clone_size: NA; j_call: TRBJ1-1; cdr3_aa: CASRRNRGRTEAFF; cdr3_nt: TGTGCCAGCAGGAGAAACAGGGGGCGGACTGAAGCTTTCTTT
d_call: NA; v_call: TRBV6-1; clone_size: NA; j_call: TRBJ2-1; cdr3_aa: CASSESSNEQFF; cdr3_nt: TGTGCCAGCAGTGAATCGAGCAATGAGCAGTTCTTC
d_call: TRBD2; v_call: TRBV9; clone_size: NA; j_call: TRBJ2-3; cdr3_aa: CASSPGLAGGFLGTDTQYF; cdr3_nt: TGTGCCAGCAGCCCCGGACTAGCGGGAGGGTTTTTGGGCACAGATACGCAGTATTTT
d_call: NA; v_call: TRBV28; clone_size: NA; j_call: TRBJ2-2; cdr3_aa: CASSLGGTGELFF; cdr3_nt: TGTGCCAGCAGTTTAGGGGGGACCGGGGAGCTGTTTTTT
d_call: NA; v_call: TRBV6-5; clone_size: NA; j_call: TRBJ2-3; cdr3_aa: CASSYHNTRTDTQYF; cdr3_nt: TGTGCCAGCAGTTATCACAATACCCGCACAGATACGCAGTATTTT
d_call: NA; v_call: TRBV19; clone_size: NA; j_call: TRBJ2-7; cdr3_aa: CAYGEGGSYEQYF; cdr3_nt: TGTGCCTACGGGGAGGGGGGGAGCTACGAGCAGTACTTC
d_call: TRBD1; v_call: TRBV10-3; clone_size: few; j_call: TRBJ1-1; cdr3_aa: CATRTGLEAFF; cdr3_nt: TGTGCCACAAGGACAGGGCTTGAAGCTTTCTTT
d_call: TRBD2; v_call: TRBV6-5; clone_size: NA; j_call: TRBJ2-7; cdr3_aa: CASRTFSSGSYEQYF; cdr3_nt: TGTGCCAGCAGGACTTTTTCTAGCGGGAGTTACGAGCAGTACTTC
d_call: NA; v_call: TRBV28; clone_size: NA; j_call: TRBJ2-2; cdr3_aa: CASSLYSRASGANTGELFF; cdr3_nt: TGTGCCAGCAGTTTATACTCCCGAGCGAGCGGAGCGAACACCGGGGAGCTGTTTTTT
d_call: NA; v_call: TRBV19; clone_size: NA; j_call: TRBJ2-7; cdr3_aa: CASSQHRTAYEQYF; cdr3_nt: TGTGCCAGTAGCCAACACAGGACAGCCTACGAGCAGTACTTC
d_call: NA; v_call: TRBV30; clone_size: NA; j_call: TRBJ2-3; cdr3_aa: CAWRVGRGLDTQYF; cdr3_nt: TGTGCCTGGAGAGTCGGAAGGGGCCTAGATACGCAGTATTTT
d_call: TRBD1; v_call: TRBV7-6; clone_size: few; j_call: TRBJ2-1; cdr3_aa: CASSLNTGVYNEQFF; cdr3_nt: TGTGCCAGCAGCTTAAACACAGGGGTATACAATGAGCAGTTCTTC
d_call: TRBD2; v_call: TRBV27; clone_size: NA; j_call: TRBJ2-5; cdr3_aa: CASRPLAGQETQYF; cdr3_nt: TGTGCCAGCAGGCCACTAGCGGGACAAGAGACCCAGTACTTC